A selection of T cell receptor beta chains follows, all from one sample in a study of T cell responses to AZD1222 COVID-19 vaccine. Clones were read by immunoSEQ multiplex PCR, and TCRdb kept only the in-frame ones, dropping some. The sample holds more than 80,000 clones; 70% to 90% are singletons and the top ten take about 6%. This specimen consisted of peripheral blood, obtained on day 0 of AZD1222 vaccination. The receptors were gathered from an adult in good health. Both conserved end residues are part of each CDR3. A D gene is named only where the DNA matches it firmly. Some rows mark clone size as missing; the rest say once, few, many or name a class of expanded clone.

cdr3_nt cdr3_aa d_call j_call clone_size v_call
TGTGCCAGCAGTTCGGGACAGTTTATTTCGGAAGAGCAGTACTTC CASSSGQFISEEQYF TRBD1 TRBJ2-7 - TRBV2
TGTGCCAGCAGTGAGTTAGTCTACGAGCAGTACTTC CASSELVYEQYF - TRBJ2-7 - TRBV6-1
TGTGCCAGCAGTGAAACCCTAGCAGATACGCAGTATTTT CASSETLADTQYF - TRBJ2-3 - TRBV6-1
TGTGCCAGCAGCTTAAGGTTGTGGCAGGGCGCCGGGGAGCTGTTTTTT CASSLRLWQGAGELFF - TRBJ2-2 - TRBV7-2
TGTGCCAGCAGTGCTCGCCCCTCGGACCCGGGAGGTAATAGAGAGACCCAGTACTTC CASSARPSDPGGNRETQYF TRBD2 TRBJ2-5 - TRBV28
TGTGCCAGTAGTATTTGGACTGCAGCGGGAGGGCTCTCCTACGAGCAGTACTTC CASSIWTAAGGLSYEQYF TRBD2 TRBJ2-7 - TRBV19
TGTGCCAGCTCCCCAGGGTACAGCAATCAGCCCCAGCATTTT CASSPGYSNQPQHF - TRBJ1-5 - TRBV3-1/TRBV3-2
TGTGCCAGCGCACGGATCTCTGGGGCCAACGTCCTGACTTTC CASARISGANVLTF - TRBJ2-6 - TRBV27
TGTGCCAGCAGTTTAGGGGACAGATTTAATTCACCCCTCCACTTT CASSLGDRFNSPLHF TRBD1 TRBJ1-6 few TRBV28
TGTGCCAGCAGCAAAGGTCCAGGGCACAATCAGCCCCAGCATTTT CASSKGPGHNQPQHF - TRBJ1-5 - TRBV21-1
TGTGCCAGCAGTATCTTCCTGGTGGACTCCACCTTC CASSIFLVDSTF - TRBJ1-2 - TRBV2
TGTGCCAGCAGCTTAAGGCCGGACAGAACCTTCCAAGAGACCCAGTACTTC CASSLRPDRTFQETQYF - TRBJ2-5 - TRBV7-3
TGTGCCAGCACCCGGGACAGTCCGAATCAGGATACGCAGTATTTT CASTRDSPNQDTQYF TRBD1 TRBJ2-3 - TRBV6-5
TGTGCCAGCAGTGTGGGACAGGGGTCGTCGAACACTGAAGCTTTCTTT CASSVGQGSSNTEAFF TRBD1 TRBJ1-1 - TRBV6-1
TGTGCCAGCAGCGTTGGCAGGGTAAATTCACCCCTCCACTTT CASSVGRVNSPLHF - TRBJ1-6 - TRBV28
TGTGCCAGCAGCAATACCACAAAACTCGAGGGGTCGGGGGAGACCCAGTACTTC CASSNTTKLEGSGETQYF - TRBJ2-5 - TRBV21-1
TGCGCCAGCAGCGAAGCGGGACACATAAACACTGAAGCTTTCTTT CASSEAGHINTEAFF - TRBJ1-1 - TRBV4-3
TGTGCCAGCACTCGTCGGGGGCAATCTTCACGTAGTACGCAGTATTTT CASTRRGQSSRSTQYF - TRBJ2-3 - TRBV6-6
TGTGCCAGCAGCTTAGATGAAACTGGAAACACCATATATTTT CASSLDETGNTIYF - TRBJ1-3 - TRBV5-5
TGTGCCAGCAGCTTAGGTGACAGGGACACCGGGGAGCTGTTTTTT CASSLGDRDTGELFF TRBD1 TRBJ2-2 - TRBV7-9
TGTGCCACCAGCAGCCGACGGGACAGCAATGAAGCTTTCTTT CATSSRRDSNEAFF TRBD1 TRBJ1-1 - TRBV15
TGTGTCAGAAGCTCACACAGCTGGGGAGATACGCAGTATTTT CVRSSHSWGDTQYF - TRBJ2-3 few TRBV7-5
TGCGCCAGCAGCGCGGGACAGAACACTGAAGCTTTCTTT CASSAGQNTEAFF - TRBJ1-1 - TRBV5-1
TGTGCCAGCAGCTTGGACCCGGACAGCATCTACGAGCAGTACTTC CASSLDPDSIYEQYF - TRBJ2-7 - TRBV5-4
TGTGCCAGCAGCTCATCCTCCGGGGGCAATCAGCCCCAGCATTTT CASSSSSGGNQPQHF - TRBJ1-5 - TRBV7-9
TGCAGCGTTGCCGGGGTTGGAACTGAAGCTTTCTTT CSVAGVGTEAFF - TRBJ1-1 - TRBV29-1
TGTGCCAGCAGTAGGCGGGAGATGGATGAGCAGTTCTTC CASSRREMDEQFF TRBD2 TRBJ2-1 few TRBV27
TGTGCCAGCAGCCCAGGCGGGGAGAGGAATTCACCCCTCCACTTT CASSPGGERNSPLHF - TRBJ1-6 - TRBV27
TGTGCCAGCAGAGCGGGGGAGGGCTACACCTTC CASRAGEGYTF - TRBJ1-2 - TRBV6-6
TGTGCCAGCAGCTTAGCCCCCGGGACTAGCGCCTACAATGAGCAGTTCTTC CASSLAPGTSAYNEQFF TRBD2 TRBJ2-1 - TRBV11-1
TGCGCCAGCAGCTCGAAGTGGGCAGAGACCCAGTACTTC CASSSKWAETQYF - TRBJ2-5 - TRBV5-1
TGTGCCAGCAGCTTAGAAGGAGGAGTAATGGATGAGCAGTTCTTC CASSLEGGVMDEQFF - TRBJ2-1 - TRBV7-3
TGTGCCAGCAGCTTTAACAGGGGCACGGCTGGTATCCTATGGGAAAAACTGTTTTTT CASSFNRGTAGILWEKLFF TRBD1 TRBJ1-4 - TRBV5-5
TGTGCCAGCAGTTTAACGGGAGGGCCCTACAATGAGCAGTTCTTC CASSLTGGPYNEQFF TRBD2 TRBJ2-1 - TRBV27
TGTGCCACCAGCAGAGATAAGTGGACGTATAGCAATCAGCCCCAGCATTTT CATSRDKWTYSNQPQHF - TRBJ1-5 - TRBV15
TGTGCCAGCAGCACTAGCGGGGGCCCCGGTGAGCAGTATTTT CASSTSGGPGEQYF TRBD2 TRBJ2-3 - TRBV13
TGTGCCAGCAGCTACCCCAGGGGACATAATGAAAAACTGTTTTTT CASSYPRGHNEKLFF - TRBJ1-4 - TRBV7-9
TGTGCCAGTAGTCATAGCAATCAGCCCCAGCATTTT CASSHSNQPQHF - TRBJ1-5 - TRBV19
TGTGCCAGCAGCCAAGATAGGACACAGAACTATGGCTACACCTTC CASSQDRTQNYGYTF - TRBJ1-2 - TRBV4-2
TGTGCCAGCAGTCCACAGGGTAACGAGCAGTACTTC CASSPQGNEQYF - TRBJ2-7 - TRBV6-6
TGTGCCAGTAGTATATCTAGCGGGAGCTCCTACGAGCAGTACTTC CASSISSGSSYEQYF TRBD2 TRBJ2-7 - TRBV19
TGTGCCAGCAACGGACACCCGGGACAGGGGGCCTACGAGCAGTACTTC CASNGHPGQGAYEQYF TRBD1 TRBJ2-7 - TRBV2
TGCGCCAGCAGCCCCGTTTACCAAGAGACCCAGTACTTC CASSPVYQETQYF - TRBJ2-5 - TRBV5-1
TGCGCCAGCAGCCAAGATAGCGGGAGGGCCCCCACAGATACGCAGTATTTT CASSQDSGRAPTDTQYF TRBD2 TRBJ2-3 - TRBV4-3
TGTGCCAGCAGCCATCGGGTGGACTTACCCTACGAGCAGTACTTC CASSHRVDLPYEQYF - TRBJ2-7 - TRBV7-9
TGTGCCAGCTCACCACCGGAGGAAGGGCACTACGAGCAGTACTTC CASSPPEEGHYEQYF - TRBJ2-7 few TRBV18
TGTGCCAGCAGTGAAATAAAGACGCTAAAAAACACCATATATTTT CASSEIKTLKNTIYF - TRBJ1-3 - TRBV2
TGTGCCAGCAGCCAGGACAGGGGAACGCGGCCCCAGCATTTT CASSQDRGTRPQHF TRBD1 TRBJ1-5 - TRBV28
TGTGCCAGCACCTTGCGGGCAGACAGTACCTACGAGCAGTACTTC CASTLRADSTYEQYF - TRBJ2-7 once TRBV7-8
TGTGCCAGCAGCCCCAGACTAGCGGGAGGAAACACCGGGGAGCTGTTTTTT CASSPRLAGGNTGELFF TRBD2 TRBJ2-2 - TRBV7-7
TGCGCCAGCAGCCAAGGGGGAACTAGCGGCACAGATACGCAGTATTTT CASSQGGTSGTDTQYF TRBD2 TRBJ2-3 - TRBV4-3
TGTGCCAGCAGTGAAGACAGTGACAGGGGGCTTTACGAGCAGTACTTC CASSEDSDRGLYEQYF TRBD1 TRBJ2-7 - TRBV2
TGTGCCAGCAGCCTCCGAGAGTCCGGGGGTCCGACCAAAAACATTCAGTACTTC CASSLRESGGPTKNIQYF - TRBJ2-4 - TRBV14
TGTGCCAGCAGCTTAGCGGGCACCTCTGGGGCCAACGTCCTGACTTTC CASSLAGTSGANVLTF - TRBJ2-6 - TRBV7-2
TGCGCCAGCAGCCCTTATAGGACGGCCGCCTACGAGCAGTACTTC CASSPYRTAAYEQYF - TRBJ2-7 - TRBV4-1